The clone carrying this T cell receptor beta chain has a handful of counts. The same CDR3 also results from other DNA sequences found in this sample. These data come from a study of blood T cell repertoires in COVID-19. The CDR3 is 16 amino acids. Germline loops: CDR1 SGHKS, CDR2 YYEKEE (reference sequence). With 10 bases clipped from V and 14 bases from J, the junction kept 26 bases outside the gene matches. Method: immunoSEQ multiplex PCR; TCRdb's copy keeps in-frame clones and lacks some. The sample holds tens of thousands of clones; approximately 75% are singletons and the top ten take more than 30%.

The chain combines TRBV5-5 with TRBJ2-3; TRBD2 agrees at 9 bases. Specimen: peripheral blood. The receptor was derived from a man in his sixties with COVID-19, enrolled during active disease. The CDR3 spells CAPSWGGGGRALPGYF. CDR3 DNA sequence: TGTGCCCCCAGCTGGGGCGGGGGCGGGAGGGCCCTCCCTGGGTATTTT. The full variable domain, in which reference TRBV5-5 and TRBJ2-3 provide the parts outside the CDR3, is DAGVTQSPTHLIKTRGQQVTLRCSPISGHKSVSWYQQVLGQGPQFIFQYYEKEERGRGNFPDRFSARQFPNYSSELNVNALLLGDSALYLCAPSWGGGGRALPGYFGPGTRLTVL.